The 10 T cell receptor beta chains below all came from one sample that was sequenced in a study of blood T cell repertoires in COVID-19. Generated by immunoSEQ multiplex PCR, the TCRdb table keeps only in-frame clones and is missing some. Among 390,000 or so clones listed, about 90% were seen once. Source material: peripheral blood. The receptors were sampled from a woman under 40 with COVID-19, enrolled during active disease.

The J gene is TRBJ2-7, the V gene TRBV27; the match to TRBD2 covers 9 bases. The V segment lost 6 bases and the J segment 0 bases; nucleotides outside the gene matches: 3. The germline V gene has CDR1 MNHEY and CDR2 SMNVEV (reference sequence). The CDR3 runs to 14 residues. CDR3 DNA: TGTGCCAGCAGGGAGCGGGAGGCCTCCTACGAGCAGTACTTC. Its protein is CASREREASYEQYF.

The gene calls are TRBV27 and TRBJ2-3, with D possibly being TRBD1 (6 bases). The CDR3 totals 15 residues. The ends were cut back, 0 bases at V and 6 bases at J, with 13 bases in the middle. Germline CDR1 reads MNHEY; CDR2 reads SMNVEV (reference sequence). DNA for the CDR3: TGTGCCAGCAGTTTATCCCCAGGGGCTGCGGATACGCAGTATTTT. Protein sequence: CASSLSPGAADTQYF.

Only one count was recorded for this clone. The chain couples TRBV10-1 to TRBJ2-2; 8 nucleotides line up with TRBD2. The CDR3 is made up of 17 amino acids. CDR1 and CDR2 (germline): WNHNN, SYGVQD (reference sequence). The V and J ends lost 4 bases and 4 bases, in that order; junction bases with no gene match: 11. CDR3 amino acids: CASSGTDGTRPTGELFF. The CDR3, as DNA: TGCGCCAGCAGTGGGACCGACGGGACTAGGCCCACCGGGGAGCTGTTTTTT.

The chain has TRBV4-1 and TRBJ2-5, with 7 bases matching TRBD1. V gave up 0 bases and J gave up 3 bases; unmatched junction bases: 4. CDR1 MGHRA and CDR2 YSYEKL come from the germline V gene. The CDR3 contains 15 residues. The CDR3 coding sequence is TGCGCCAGCAGCCAAGATCCTGGGACAGAAGAGACCCAGTACTTC. Its protein product is CASSQDPGTEETQYF.

The genes are TRBV5-4 and TRBJ2-3; TRBD2 agrees at 13 bases. Germline lookup yields CDR1 SGHNT and CDR2 YYREEE (reference sequence). CDR3 length: 16 amino acids. V shed 5 bases and J 1 base; nucleotides not matched to a gene: 4. The CDR3 DNA reads TGTGCCAGCAGTACAGGACTAGCGGGAGGCACAGATACGCAGTATTTT. As protein: CASSTGLAGGTDTQYF.

This sequence joins TRBV21-1 and TRBJ2-3; TRBD2, as called in the table, went unchecked against the DNA. TRBV21-1 is deemed a pseudogene. The CDR3 covers 16 residues. DNA for the CDR3: TGTGCCAGCAGCAAGATCGGAGGGAGGGGCACAGATACGCAGTATTTT. Translation gives CASSKIGGRGTDTQYF.

The count of this clone is one. The chain has TRBV24-1 and TRBJ2-1; possible D gene TRBD1, 6 bases. The V gene's germline CDR1 is KGHDR and CDR2 SFDVKD. The CDR3 is made up of 14 amino acids. The V and J ends lost 4 bases and 4 bases respectively, with 10 bases between them. CDR3 protein: CATSDADSYNEQFF. CDR3 nucleotides: TGTGCCACCAGTGACGCGGACAGTTACAATGAGCAGTTCTTC.

This sequence joins TRBV11-2 and TRBJ2-7; TRBD2 aligns across 10 bases. V was clipped by 6 bases and J by 3 bases; unmatched bases: 8. Germline assignment: CDR1 SGHAT and CDR2 FQNNGV. This CDR3 has 15 amino acids. CDR3 region: CASSPSGSFNYEQYF. DNA of the CDR3: TGTGCCAGCAGTCCTAGCGGGAGCTTCAACTACGAGCAGTACTTC.

The chain recombines TRBV5-4 with TRBJ2-2; D perhaps matches TRBD1 (6 bases). V lost 1 base and J 2 bases, leaving 15 bases between the germline ends. There are 17 residues in the CDR3. Germline lookup yields CDR1 SGHNT and CDR2 YYREEE (reference sequence). CDR3 residues: CASSLNPGQRNTGELFF. CDR3 in DNA: TGTGCCAGCAGCTTGAATCCGGGACAACGTAACACCGGGGAGCTGTTTTTT.

The chain has TRBV28 and TRBJ2-5, with D possibly being TRBD2 (5 bases). Germline CDR1 is MDHEN and CDR2 is SYDVKM. This CDR3 has 15 amino acids. Trimming cost V 4 bases and J 4 bases, with 16 bases left between them. The CDR3 coding sequence is TGTGCCAGCAGTTCGGGGAATTTAGAATTAGAGACCCAGTACTTC. Residues: CASSSGNLELETQYF. Looking up the rest from reference TRBV28 and TRBJ2-5 gives the full variable domain: DVKVTQSSRYLVKRTGEKVFLECVQDMDHENMFWYRQDPGLGLRLIYFSYDVKMKEKGDIPEGYSVSREKKERFSLILESASTNQTSMYLCASSSGNLELETQYFGPGTRLLVL.